This TCR beta chain was identified during a study of T cells in narcolepsy. Looking at the study overall: Healthy controls were enrolled alongside patients with narcolepsy type 1 or type 2.

Assay used: immunoSEQ multiplex PCR; TCRdb lists only in-frame clones, some missing. The sample carries under 20,000 clones, 86% recorded once. The receptor's source is a human donor in good health. The sequencing input was memory (CD45RA-) CD4+ T cells from blood.

CDR3 loop: CAISEGAAFYGYTF. In DNA form, the CDR3 reads TGTGCCATCAGTGAGGGTGCAGCCTTCTATGGCTACACCTTC. J is TRBJ1-2 and V is TRBV10-3; D call uncertain. V dropped 2 bases and J dropped 4 bases, with 11 bases sitting between them. Germline lookup yields CDR1 ENHRY and CDR2 SYGVKD. There are 14 residues in the CDR3.